Following are 31 T cell receptor beta chains from one sample sequenced in a study of blood T cell repertoires in COVID-19. The assay was immunoSEQ multiplex PCR, and TCRdb's table has in-frame clones only and misses some. The sample yields approximately 250,000 clones, around 83% seen once. The specimen was peripheral blood. These receptor sequences come from a woman aged 45-65 years with acute or convalescent COVID-19.

The chain uses TRBV3-1 (or the pseudogene TRBV3-2) and TRBJ2-7; D gene ambiguous. CDR1 is LGHDT, CDR2 YNNKEL, per germline (reference sequence). V lost 3 bases and J 3 bases, leaving 3 bases between the germline ends. This CDR3 region has 11 residues. The chain's CDR3 is CASSHGYEQYF. The CDR3, as DNA: TGTGCCAGCAGCCACGGCTACGAGCAGTACTTC.

The chain uses TRBV4-1 and TRBJ1-6; 8 nucleotides agree with TRBD1. The germline CDR1 and CDR2 sequences are MGHRA and YSYEKL. V lost 5 bases and J lost 8; bases outside the gene matches: 5. The CDR3 loop spans 14 amino acids. CDR3 in amino acids: CASSRGQGDSPLHF. The CDR3 DNA sequence: TGCGCCAGCAGCAGAGGACAGGGTGATTCACCCCTCCACTTT.

This clone turned up a few times. The chain uses TRBV7-8 and TRBJ1-5; maybe TRBD1 (6 bases). CDR1 and CDR2 from the germline V gene are SGHVS and FQNEAQ. V lost 4 bases to trimming and J lost 3 bases, with 22 bases between them. CDR3 size: 18 residues. CDR3 nucleotide sequence: TGTGCCAGCAGCTCGCGGACAGCCTTACTCATGCACAATCAGCCCCAGCATTTT. As protein: CASSSRTALLMHNQPQHF. The complete variable domain, with remaining parts taken from reference TRBV7-8 and TRBJ1-5, reads GAGVSQSPRYKVAKRGQDVALRCDPISGHVSLFWYQQALGQGPEFLTYFQNEAQLDKSGLPSDRFFAERPEGSVSTLKIQRTQQEDSAVYLCASSSRTALLMHNQPQHFGDGTRLSIL.

V is TRBV6-5 and J is TRBJ2-2; 9 bases map to TRBD1. This CDR3 comprises 14 residues. Germline-derived CDR1 and CDR2 are MNHEY and SVGAGI. V dropped 6 bases and J dropped 7; count of bases not matched to a gene: 6. Here the CDR3 reads CASRAQGAGGELFF. DNA of the CDR3: TGTGCCAGCAGAGCACAGGGGGCCGGCGGGGAGCTGTTTTTT.

This clone has only one observation. This chain uses TRBV6-6 with TRBJ1-2, with D unresolved. Germline assignment: CDR1 MNHNY and CDR2 SVGAGI (reference sequence). V lost 8 bases and J 2 bases, leaving 12 bases between the germline ends. This CDR3 is built from 13 residues. The CDR3 DNA reads as TGTGCCAGCCTCCGAGGGCCCAACTATGGCTACACCTTC. This encodes CASLRGPNYGYTF.

The rearrangement joins TRBV19 to TRBJ2-4, with 7 bases aligning to TRBD1. The CDR3 runs 15 residues. The junction had 6 bases not matched to a gene; V was cut back by 0 bases and J by 7 bases. Germline values: CDR1 LNHDA, CDR2 SQIVND (reference sequence). The chain's CDR3 is CASSIDDRDRNIQYF. The CDR3 coding sequence is TGTGCCAGTAGTATAGACGACAGGGATCGGAACATTCAGTACTTC. The full variable domain, in which reference TRBV19 and TRBJ2-4 provide the parts outside the CDR3, is DGGITQSPKYLFRKEGQNVTLSCEQNLNHDAMYWYRQDPGQGLRLIYYSQIVNDFQKGDIAEGYSVSREKKESFPLTVTSAQKNPTAFYLCASSIDDRDRNIQYFGAGTRLSVL.

This clone has only one observation. V usage is TRBV7-9 and J usage is TRBJ1-1; TRBD1 aligns across 8 bases. Trimming cost V 5 bases and J 3 bases; bases outside gene matches: 2. This CDR3 is 13 amino acids long. Germline CDR1 and CDR2: SEHNR and FQNEAQ (reference sequence). CDR3 sequence reads: CASSQTGDTEAFF. In nucleotides, the CDR3 is TGTGCCAGCAGCCAGACAGGGGACACTGAAGCTTTCTTT. Filled out from reference TRBV7-9 and TRBJ1-1, the complete variable domain reads DTGVSQNPRHKITKRGQNVTFRCDPISEHNRLYWYRQTLGQGPEFLTYFQNEAQLEKSRLLSDRFSAERPKGSFSTLEIQRTEQGDSAMYLCASSQTGDTEAFFGQGTRLTVV.

V usage is TRBV30 and J usage is TRBJ2-1; D possibly corresponds to TRBD1 (6 bases). V dropped 5 bases and J dropped 5 bases, with 13 bases sitting between them. The germline V gene has CDR1 GTSNPN and CDR2 SVGIG (reference sequence). The CDR3 extends over 13 amino acids. The CDR3 DNA reads TGTGCCTGGGACCAAGGACAGAACAATGAGCAGTTCTTC. Translation: CAWDQGQNNEQFF.

This clone showed up just a few times. The chain recombines TRBV29-1 with TRBJ2-2; 7 positions match TRBD1. The germline V gene encodes CDR1 SQVTM and CDR2 ANQGSEA. Trimming at V came to 7 bases and at J to 5 bases, leaving 7 bases not matched to a gene. This CDR3 comprises 13 residues. In DNA, the CDR3 is TGCAGCGCATCGGGACAGCTGACCGGGGAGCTGTTTTTT. Translated, it gives CSASGQLTGELFF.

V and J are TRBV27 and TRBJ2-5; TRBD1 agrees at 8 bases. J was trimmed by 5 bases and V by 7 bases; bases with no gene match: 6. Germline assignment: CDR1 MNHEY and CDR2 SMNVEV (reference sequence). CDR3 length: 13 amino acids. The CDR3 nucleotides are TGTGCCAGCATGTCAGGGGGCGAGGAGACCCAGTACTTC. Protein: CASMSGGEETQYF.

This clone was counted between two and nine times. CDR3 in DNA: TGTGCCAGCAGCTTCGGGGGGCAGCAAGAGACCCAGTACTTC. It encodes CASSFGGQQETQYF. V usage is TRBV7-7 and J usage is TRBJ2-5, with D maybe TRBD2 (7 bases). The V and J ends lost 3 bases and 2 bases respectively, with 10 bases between them. This CDR3 spans 14 amino acids. Germline-derived CDR1 and CDR2 are SSHAT and FNYEAQ (reference sequence).

This chain links TRBV28 with TRBJ2-7; 9 bases align to TRBD1. Trimming took 6 bases from V and 5 from J; bases not matched to a gene: 20. This CDR3 has 18 residues. The germline gives CDR1 MDHEN, CDR2 SYDVKM. DNA of the CDR3: TGTGCCAGCAGAGGTGTGGACAGGGGTGGAGGGTTTGGTGACGAGCAGTACTTC. Translated: CASRGVDRGGGFGDEQYF.

The chain uses TRBV13 and TRBJ2-4; tentative D call: TRBD2 (5 bases). Germline V gives CDR1 PRHDT, CDR2 FYEKMQ (reference sequence). V gave up 9 bases and J gave up 0 bases, with 6 bases separating them. CDR3 length: 12 amino acids. This CDR3 is CASTRAKNIQYF. For the CDR3, the DNA is TGTGCCAGTACTAGAGCCAAAAACATTCAGTACTTC.

This clone was recorded a few times. The rearrangement joins TRBV9 to TRBJ2-1; D may be TRBD1 (5 bases). Germline assignment: CDR1 SGDLS and CDR2 YYNGEE. The CDR3 runs 18 residues. V shed 0 bases and J shed 0 bases, with 16 bases lying between them. CDR3 sequence (DNA): TGTGCCAGCAGCGTAGCTACAGGTGGTTTTAGCTCCTACAATGAGCAGTTCTTC. Translated, it gives CASSVATGGFSSYNEQFF. Full variable domain (outside the CDR3, taken from reference TRBV9 and TRBJ2-1): DSGVTQTPKHLITATGQRVTLRCSPRSGDLSVYWYQQSLDQGLQFLIQYYNGEERAKGNILERFSAQQFPDLHSELNLSSLELGDSALYFCASSVATGGFSSYNEQFFGPGTRLTVL.

A note on this clone: Other DNA sequences of this sample code for an identical CDR3. The chain couples TRBV6-5 to TRBJ2-7; tentatively, D is TRBD1 (5 bases). Deletions cut 0 bases from V and 2 bases from J, with 8 bases between. The CDR3 consists of 14 residues. Germline loops: CDR1 MNHEY, CDR2 SVGAGI. The CDR3 bases are TGTGCCAGCAGTTACTCGTCCAGGGCCTACGAGCAGTACTTC. As protein: CASSYSSRAYEQYF.

V is TRBV5-1 and J is TRBJ1-2; D is unresolved. Germline assignment: CDR1 SGHRS and CDR2 YFSETQ. The CDR3 consists of 13 residues. Trimming removed 1 base at V and 5 bases at J, with 9 bases between. CDR3 loop: CASSLTGDYGYTF. Here the CDR3 DNA reads TGCGCCAGCAGCTTGACCGGGGATTATGGCTACACCTTC.

The V and J genes are TRBV10-3 and TRBJ1-1, with 7 positions matching TRBD1. The CDR3 totals 14 residues. Germline loops: CDR1 ENHRY, CDR2 SYGVKD. With 7 bases clipped from V and 1 base from J, the junction kept 6 bases outside the gene matches. In nucleotides, the CDR3 is TGTGCCATCATCCAGGGGGATACGAACACTGAAGCTTTCTTT. Residues: CAIIQGDTNTEAFF.

This rearrangement joins TRBV4-2 to TRBJ2-2; maybe TRBD2 (5 bases). The CDR3 is 16 residues long. V lost 1 base and J lost 4, with 13 bases in between. The germline V gene encodes CDR1 LGHNA and CDR2 YNFKEQ. This chain's CDR3 is CASSQGVSAATGELFF. The CDR3 nucleotides read TGTGCCAGCAGCCAAGGTGTTAGCGCGGCCACCGGGGAGCTGTTTTTT.

The chain joins TRBV6-2 or TRBV6-3 to TRBJ2-3; 9 nucleotides match TRBD2. With 0 bases clipped from V and 2 bases from J, the junction kept 6 bases outside the gene matches. Germline V lookup: CDR1 MNHEY, CDR2 SVGEGT. CDR3 length equals 17 residues. The CDR3 DNA reads TGTGCCAGCAGTTACTCAGGGGGACTAGCCGACACAGATACGCAGTATTTT. Its protein product is CASSYSGGLADTDTQYF.

The chain carries TRBV19 and TRBJ1-2, with D possibly being TRBD1 (5 bases). Trimming stripped 4 bases from V and 12 bases from J, with 15 bases between. The CDR3 spans 12 residues. Germline values: CDR1 LNHDA, CDR2 SQIVND (reference sequence). The CDR3 region is CASSTGYRPDTF. CDR3 bases: TGTGCCAGTAGTACAGGGTACAGACCAGACACCTTC.

The chain employs TRBV6-6 and TRBJ2-7, with 13 bases lining up with TRBD2. This CDR3 spans 16 amino acids. With V trimmed by 3 bases and J by 2 bases, 4 bases remained unmatched. Germline V gene sequence: CDR1 MNHNY, CDR2 SVGAGI (reference sequence). The CDR3 loop reads CASSYTLAGGTYEQYF. The CDR3 DNA sequence: TGTGCCAGCAGTTATACACTAGCGGGGGGGACCTACGAGCAGTACTTC.

The CDR3 DNA reads as TGTGCCAGCTCACCACCGGGACAGGGAACTAGCGGGAAGCAGTTCTTC. It codes for CASSPPGQGTSGKQFF. This rearrangement joins TRBV18 to TRBJ2-1, with D possibly TRBD2 on 10 matching bases. Germline loops: CDR1 KGHSH, CDR2 LQKENI. V lost 0 bases to trimming and J lost 11 bases, with 20 bases between them. The CDR3 consists of 16 residues. The full variable domain, with the rest looked up from reference TRBV18 and TRBJ2-1, is NAGVMQNPRHLVRRRGQEARLRCSPMKGHSHVYWYRQLPEEGLKFMVYLQKENIIDESGMPKERFSAEFPKEGPSILRIQQVVRGDSAAYFCASSPPGQGTSGKQFFGPGTRLTVL.

The V gene is TRBV7-9, the J gene TRBJ2-2; a possible D gene is TRBD2 (6 bases). The CDR3 loop spans 16 amino acids. Looked up from germline, CDR1 is SEHNR and CDR2 is FQNEAQ (reference sequence). V shed 2 bases and J shed 4 bases, with 14 bases lying between them. As DNA, the CDR3 is TGTGCCAGCAGCTTACTGGGGGGTCGAGGCACCGGGGAGCTGTTTTTT. As protein: CASSLLGGRGTGELFF.

The rearrangement uses TRBV2 and TRBJ2-5; D possibly corresponds to TRBD2 (5 bases). Germline V gene data show CDR1 as SNHLY and CDR2 as FYNNEI. This CDR3 has 15 amino acids. Trimming stripped 5 bases from V and 4 bases from J, with 17 bases between. The CDR3 coding sequence is TGTGCCAGCAGTTCCGGGCCCTCACGGGGAGAGACCCAGTACTTC. Its translation is CASSSGPSRGETQYF.

V gene TRBV19 combines with J gene TRBJ1-5; unclear D gene. The CDR3 contains 17 residues. V dropped 3 bases and J dropped 1 base, with 16 bases sitting between them. From germline, CDR1 is LNHDA and CDR2 SQIVND (reference sequence). The CDR3 coding sequence is TGTGCCAGTAGTATTGAGATCGCCCTCTGGAGCAATCAGCCCCAGCATTTT. The encoded protein is CASSIEIALWSNQPQHF. Full variable domain (outside the CDR3, taken from reference TRBV19 and TRBJ1-5): DGGITQSPKYLFRKEGQNVTLSCEQNLNHDAMYWYRQDPGQGLRLIYYSQIVNDFQKGDIAEGYSVSREKKESFPLTVTSAQKNPTAFYLCASSIEIALWSNQPQHFGDGTRLSIL.

This clone showed up just a few times. The CDR3 region is CSVDPAGGLYGYTF. CDR3 sequence (DNA): TGCAGCGTTGATCCGGCCGGGGGTCTGTATGGCTACACCTTC. The gene calls are TRBV29-1 and TRBJ1-2, with D maybe TRBD1 (5 bases). The germline CDR1 and CDR2 sequences are SQVTM and ANQGSEA. V gave up 3 bases and J gave up 5 bases, with 16 bases separating them. This CDR3 contains 14 residues.

This clone was counted only a few times. The chain joins TRBV5-1 to TRBJ1-1; 7 bases fit TRBD1. V gave up 0 bases and J gave up 3 bases; unmatched junction bases: 5. The CDR3 runs to 15 residues. The germline V gene has CDR1 SGHRS and CDR2 YFSETQ. The CDR3 region is CASSLGGGADTEAFF. The CDR3, as DNA: TGCGCCAGCAGCTTGGGAGGGGGCGCGGACACTGAAGCTTTCTTT.

V is TRBV4-1 and J is TRBJ2-7; 7 bases are shared with TRBD1. CDR3 length: 15 residues. The V segment lost 2 bases and the J segment 2 bases; nucleotides outside the gene matches: 6. Germline V gene data show CDR1 as MGHRA and CDR2 as YSYEKL. CDR3 in amino acids: CASSQLLGGPYEQYF. The CDR3 bases are TGCGCCAGCAGCCAACTACTAGGGGGCCCCTACGAGCAGTACTTC.

The CDR3 is CASSSTGTNIQYF. The CDR3 DNA sequence: TGTGCCAGCAGCTCGACAGGGACGAACATTCAGTACTTC. V usage is TRBV11-3 and J usage is TRBJ2-4, with 7 positions matching TRBD1. CDR3 size: 13 residues. The V gene's germline CDR1 is SGHNT and CDR2 YENEEA. Trimming removed 4 bases from V and 7 bases from J; junction bases left unmatched: 4.

This rearrangement joins TRBV9 to TRBJ2-5; D perhaps matches TRBD1 (5 bases). In germline, CDR1 is SGDLS, CDR2 YYNGEE. CDR3 size: 15 residues. Trimming stripped 3 bases from V and 2 bases from J, with 14 bases between. CDR3 nucleotides: TGTGCCAGCAGCGCGGACATAGGGTTTCAAGAGACCCAGTACTTC. The encoded protein is CASSADIGFQETQYF. Looking up the rest from reference TRBV9 and TRBJ2-5 gives the full variable domain: DSGVTQTPKHLITATGQRVTLRCSPRSGDLSVYWYQQSLDQGLQFLIQYYNGEERAKGNILERFSAQQFPDLHSELNLSSLELGDSALYFCASSADIGFQETQYFGPGTRLLVL.

J is TRBJ2-3 and V is TRBV4-1; 9 bases line up with TRBD1. Trimming removed 4 bases from V and 6 bases from J; junction bases left unmatched: 8. The CDR3 covers 15 residues. Per the germline V gene, CDR1 is MGHRA and CDR2 is YSYEKL. CDR3 residues: CASSPGTGYLDTQYF. The CDR3 DNA follows: TGCGCCAGCAGCCCAGGGACAGGGTATCTGGATACGCAGTATTTT.